This TCR beta chain was captured in a study of blood T cell repertoires in COVID-19. Study information: The study drew acute and convalescent COVID-19 samples from the United States, Italy and Spain. Nucleic acid was either cDNA or gDNA, and it came from T cells, B-cell-depleted T cells, or PBMCs.

Per the original methods: Counts of nucleated cells, estimated from reference gene primer amplification, were obtained. Repertoires were generated with immunoSEQ multiplex PCR, while TCRdb's copy carries only in-frame clones and drops some. The V and J calls and clone size are taken from that table; D and trimming were inferred from the DNA. Among 20,000 or so clones listed, about 88% were seen once. V lost 7 bases and J lost 5, with 29 bases in between. The CDR3 has 18 residues. Germline-derived CDR1 and CDR2 are SNHLY and FYNNEI. This clone showed up just once. The sample was peripheral blood. J is TRBJ2-5 and V is TRBV2; a possible D gene is TRBD1 (6 bases). This TCR was sampled from a human donor in a cohort sampled during active COVID-19. CDR3 in amino acids: CASNIPSQGSSSEETQYF. In DNA form, the CDR3 reads TGTGCCAGCAACATCCCCTCCCAGGGGTCGAGCTCGGAGGAGACCCAGTACTTC.